The 23 T cell receptor beta chains reported below all come from one sample, sequenced in a study of blood T cell repertoires in COVID-19. Assay used: immunoSEQ multiplex PCR; TCRdb lists only in-frame clones, some missing. The table includes 250,000 to 400,000 clones, 85% to 90% detected once. The sequenced material came from peripheral blood. The receptors shown here come from a woman aged 30 to 39 with COVID-19, enrolled during active disease.

The chain joins TRBV6-6 to TRBJ2-7; 8 nucleotides align to TRBD1. In germline, CDR1 is MNHNY, CDR2 SVGAGI (reference sequence). This CDR3 has 15 residues. With 6 bases clipped from V and 6 bases from J, the junction kept 13 bases outside the gene matches. CDR3 protein: CASSKTGLTGVEQYF. In DNA form, the CDR3 reads TGTGCCAGCAGCAAAACCGGCCTGACAGGGGTCGAGCAGTACTTC.

The chain employs TRBV28 and TRBJ1-1, with D possibly being TRBD1 (6 bases). V lost 3 bases and J lost 0, with 11 bases in between. Germline values: CDR1 MDHEN, CDR2 SYDVKM. This CDR3 has 15 residues. The CDR3 bases are TGTGCCAGCAGTTTCGCAGGGACACTGAACACTGAAGCTTTCTTT. The encoded protein is CASSFAGTLNTEAFF.

The chain combines TRBV5-6 with TRBJ1-1; D might be TRBD1 (6 bases). Germline values: CDR1 SGHDT, CDR2 YYEEEE. Trimming removed 2 bases at V and 1 base at J, with 9 bases between. This CDR3 is 14 amino acids long. The CDR3 sequence is CASSFRGWNTEAFF. CDR3 bases: TGTGCCAGCAGCTTCAGGGGCTGGAACACTGAAGCTTTCTTT.

The chain recombines TRBV12-3 or TRBV12-4 with TRBJ1-1, with 8 bases identical to TRBD1. Trimming at V came to 7 bases and at J to 9 bases, leaving 7 bases not matched to a gene. The CDR3 totals 12 residues. CDR3 loop: CASTSGGRKAFF. CDR3 DNA: TGTGCCAGCACCTCAGGGGGCCGGAAAGCTTTCTTT.

The chain has TRBV7-2 and TRBJ2-3, with TRBD2 identical over 13 bases. Germline V gene data show CDR1 as SGHTA and CDR2 as FQGNSA. Unmatched junction bases numbered 3, after V lost 4 bases and J lost 2 bases. This CDR3 has 16 amino acids. In DNA form, the CDR3 reads TGTGCCAGCAGCTGGACTAGCGGGGGCTACACAGATACGCAGTATTTT. As protein: CASSWTSGGYTDTQYF.

This clone was seen a single time. The chain uses TRBV5-4 and TRBJ2-1, with 8 nucleotides matching TRBD1. CDR3 size: 16 residues. Germline CDR1 and CDR2: SGHNT and YYREEE (reference sequence). J was trimmed by 7 bases and V by 0 bases; bases with no gene match: 9. The CDR3, as DNA: TGTGCCAGCAGCTTGGACGCTGGACAGGGTTCGAATGAGCAGTTCTTC. It yields the protein CASSLDAGQGSNEQFF.

This chain uses TRBV5-6 with TRBJ2-3, with 10 bases identical to TRBD2. V lost 0 bases and J lost 6; bases outside the gene matches: 4. The CDR3 covers 15 residues. Looked up from germline, CDR1 is SGHDT and CDR2 is YYEEEE. This CDR3 is CASSLALAGVDTQYF. CDR3 nucleotides: TGTGCCAGCAGCTTGGCCCTAGCGGGAGTCGATACGCAGTATTTT.

The chain employs TRBV6-6 and TRBJ1-4; D is unresolved. Germline loops: CDR1 MNHNY, CDR2 SVGAGI (reference sequence). V was shortened by 5 bases and J by 4 bases, with 11 bases between the two germline ends. The CDR3 totals 14 residues. CDR3 nucleotides: TGTGCCAGCAGTCTACAGCCGGATAATGAAAAACTGTTTTTT. It encodes CASSLQPDNEKLFF.

The V and J genes are TRBV13 and TRBJ2-2; 11 bases are a match to TRBD2. The CDR3 has 19 residues. V trimming: 5 bases; J trimming: 0 bases; junction bases outside the gene matches: 11. Germline V CDR1 and CDR2: PRHDT, FYEKMQ (reference sequence). The CDR3 sequence: CASSPRPGLAAPNTGELFF. The CDR3 coding sequence is TGTGCCAGCAGCCCTCGACCGGGACTAGCGGCCCCGAACACCGGGGAGCTGTTTTTT.

The chain couples TRBV5-6 to TRBJ2-7; 8 bases fit TRBD2. Germline values: CDR1 SGHDT, CDR2 YYEEEE. This CDR3 is 15 amino acids long. With V trimmed by 0 bases and J by 4 bases, 6 bases remained unmatched. CDR3 protein: CASSLAGGRWYEQYF. CDR3 nucleotides: TGTGCCAGCAGCTTGGCCGGCGGGAGGTGGTACGAGCAGTACTTC.

The chain combines TRBV11-2 with TRBJ2-5; 9 nucleotides align to TRBD2. From germline, CDR1 is SGHAT and CDR2 FQNNGV. The CDR3 has 15 residues. The ends lost 6 bases at V and 0 bases at J; junction bases unmatched: 5. CDR3 DNA sequence: TGTGCCAGCAGGAGGACTAGCGCCAACCAAGAGACCCAGTACTTC. Its protein is CASRRTSANQETQYF.

The rearrangement links TRBV6-4 to TRBJ2-7; TRBD1 agrees at 10 bases. The germline V gene encodes CDR1 MRHNA and CDR2 SNTAGT. The CDR3 consists of 15 residues. Trimming cost V 8 bases and J 7 bases; bases outside gene matches: 14. The CDR3 spells CASPMRDRGTREQYF. CDR3 sequence (DNA): TGTGCCAGCCCAATGCGGGACAGGGGAACGAGGGAGCAGTACTTC.

This clone has a single count. The chain is built from TRBV18 and TRBJ1-2, with 7 bases fitting TRBD1. The CDR3 has 14 amino acids. Germline trimming cut 4 bases from V and 7 bases from J; bases unmatched to any gene: 9. The germline gives CDR1 KGHSH, CDR2 LQKENI. The CDR3 DNA reads as TGTGCCAGCTCACTTCAGGGACAGCCTCTTGGCTACACCTTC. Its translation: CASSLQGQPLGYTF.

The chain employs TRBV2 and TRBJ2-1; 9 bases map to TRBD2. Germline assignment: CDR1 SNHLY and CDR2 FYNNEI. With V trimmed by 7 bases and J by 4 bases, 5 bases remained unmatched. The CDR3 contains 14 residues. This chain's CDR3 is CASITTSGYNEQFF. The CDR3 DNA reads TGTGCCAGCATCACGACTAGCGGTTACAATGAGCAGTTCTTC.

The CDR3: CASSIELRLGETQYF. In nucleotides, the CDR3 is TGTGCCAGTAGTATCGAACTCCGACTAGGAGAGACCCAGTACTTC. V is TRBV19 and J is TRBJ2-5; D perhaps matches TRBD2 (6 bases). The CDR3 spans 15 residues. V gave up 3 bases and J gave up 4 bases, with 15 bases separating them. Germline CDR1 reads LNHDA; CDR2 reads SQIVND (reference sequence).

The rearrangement uses TRBV15 and TRBJ1-1; no clear D gene. Germline V gene data show CDR1 as LNHNV and CDR2 as YYDKDF (reference sequence). The CDR3 runs 15 residues. Trimming took off 0 bases at V and 0 bases at J, with 8 bases between the two ends. The CDR3 protein is CATSRDRGMNTEAFF. The CDR3 coding sequence is TGTGCCACCAGCAGAGATCGGGGAATGAACACTGAAGCTTTCTTT.

The V call is TRBV6-2 or TRBV6-3, the J call TRBJ2-1; perhaps TRBD2 as D (6 bases). The length of the CDR3 is 16 residues. Trimming removed 2 bases at V and 0 bases at J, with 11 bases between. CDR1 MNHEY and CDR2 SVGEGT come from the germline V gene. The CDR3 bases are TGTGCCAGCAGTTACCGGAGGGCAAGCTCCTACAATGAGCAGTTCTTC. Its protein is CASSYRRASSYNEQFF.

With regard to this clone: Other DNA sequences in the same sample also yield this CDR3. This chain joins TRBV7-9 and TRBJ1-1; 7 bases map to TRBD1. The CDR3 is made up of 14 amino acids. Losses at the gene ends were 5 bases for V and 1 base for J; bases not matched to a gene: 4. In germline, CDR1 is SEHNR, CDR2 FQNEAQ (reference sequence). The CDR3 region has the DNA TGTGCCAGCAGCCCTGGGACAGCGAACACTGAAGCTTTCTTT. Translation gives CASSPGTANTEAFF.

The chain is built from TRBV19 and TRBJ1-2; 9 nucleotides agree with TRBD1. The V gene end was trimmed by 7 bases and the J gene end by 0 bases; junction bases not matched to a gene: 9. Per germline, CDR1 LNHDA and CDR2 SQIVND (reference sequence). This CDR3 spans 16 amino acids. The CDR3 sequence is CASKRDRDSSNYGYTF. CDR3 DNA: TGTGCCAGTAAACGGGACAGGGACTCCTCTAACTATGGCTACACCTTC.

The V gene is TRBV29-1, the J gene TRBJ2-7; the match to TRBD1 covers 8 bases. This CDR3 is built from 13 residues. Germline V gene data show CDR1 as SQVTM and CDR2 as ANQGSEA. V lost 2 bases, J lost 3 bases, and 3 bases stayed unmatched. The CDR3 sequence is CSVELGTGYEQYF. As DNA, the CDR3 is TGCAGCGTTGAACTGGGGACAGGCTACGAGCAGTACTTC.

This chain links TRBV6-5 with TRBJ1-1; TRBD1 aligns across 10 bases. The CDR3 sequence is 14 residues long. J lost 3 bases, V lost 7 bases, and 5 bases had no gene match. The germline CDR1 and CDR2 sequences are MNHEY and SVGAGI. CDR3 sequence (DNA): TGTGCCAGCACCAGACAGGGGGCGCACACTGAAGCTTTCTTT. It encodes CASTRQGAHTEAFF.

The V gene is TRBV5-4, the J gene TRBJ2-7, with 12 bases fitting TRBD2. CDR3 length equals 15 residues. The trim removed 3 bases at V and 3 bases at J, leaving 4 bases unmatched. Germline CDR1 reads SGHNT; CDR2 reads YYREEE (reference sequence). CDR3 bases: TGTGCCAGCAGCTCCTGGACTAGCGGGAACTACGAGCAGTACTTC. Protein product: CASSSWTSGNYEQYF.

V and J are TRBV6-1 and TRBJ2-1, with D possibly TRBD1 on 6 matching bases. The germline CDR1 and CDR2 sequences are MNHNS and SASEGT. The CDR3 has 16 amino acids. Between the trimmed V and J ends, which lost 3 bases and 4 bases, there was a span of 16 bases. CDR3 residues: CASSDPGQLTYNEQFF. The CDR3 bases are TGTGCCAGCAGTGATCCGGGACAACTGACTTACAATGAGCAGTTCTTC.